This T cell receptor beta chain was captured by sequencing in a study of spatial heterogeneity in lung cancer. Turning to the study itself: About 73 TRACERx patients with early, untreated non-small cell lung cancer donated samples.

The sample holds many counts of this clonotype. The CDR3 has 16 amino acids. V dropped 5 bases and J dropped 1 base, with 15 bases sitting between them. Germline V gives CDR1 SGHAT, CDR2 FQDESV (reference sequence). Every cDNA TCR molecule received its own unique molecular identifier. Via MiXCR, TCRdb re-called the 5' RACE reads, giving one row per CDR3 protein. Altogether 43,000 or so distinct CDR3 sequences are present, roughly 10% being singletons, with the ten largest covering 32%. Sample time point: blood at routine non-recurrence follow-up after resection. Researchers sequenced whole RNA taken from tumor, nontumor lung or frozen PBMC without sorting.

This material consisted of PBMCs, taken at follow-up. The chain couples TRBV11-1 to TRBJ1-3, with D possibly matching TRBD1 (5 bases). The sequence came from a male donor with early-stage non-small cell lung cancer. CDR3 loop: CASSPKSGESGNTIYF. CDR3 sequence (DNA): TGTGCCAGCAGCCCTAAGTCGGGGGAGTCTGGAAACACCATATATTTT. The full variable domain, with the rest looked up from reference TRBV11-1 and TRBJ1-3, is EAEVAQSPRYKITEKSQAVAFWCDPISGHATLYWYRQILGQGPELLVQFQDESVVDDSQLPKDRFSAERLKGVDSTLKIQPAELGDSAMYLCASSPKSGESGNTIYFGEGSWLTVV.